This TCR beta chain was observed in a study of breast tumors, draining lymph nodes, adjacent tissues. Findings and caveats of the study: Tumor and nontumor repertoires were significantly more similar in luminal-like than in basal-like breast cancer. Tumor TCR diversity was below lymph nodes but above nontumor tissue. Most tumor T cells seemingly derive from lymph node, then expand in tumor. Tumor T cell lymph node origin was a supported hypothesis, not proven.

Concerning this clonotype itself: The target antigen is unknown. One end of the junction fails to match germline, which may point to a read error.

Looked up from germline, CDR1 is MDHEN and CDR2 is SYDVKM. The CDR3 runs 15 residues. MiXCR, run by TCRdb on the multiplex PCR reads, gives a single entry per CDR3 protein. The sample lists approximately 150,000 distinct CDR3 sequences; over 25% were seen once. Breast cancer patients provided tissue from their axillary draining lymph nodes. J is TRBJ1-6 and V is TRBV28; maybe TRBD1 (6 bases). This receptor was identified in a female donor with breast cancer. Some clones in this sample may be carry-over from other donors' samples. The sample consisted of axillary lymph node tissue. The DNA for the CDR3 is TGTGCCACCGCTCCAGGGTTGGGGGCTGACTCACCCCTCCACTTC. Its translation is CATAPGLGADSPLHF.